Below, 14 T cell receptor beta chains from the same sample are listed, as sequenced in a study of blood T cell repertoires in COVID-19. TCRdb's table, derived via immunoSEQ multiplex PCR, lists solely in-frame clones and lacks some. The sample consists of approximately 230,000 clones, around 89% of them appearing once. The sample taken for sequencing was peripheral blood. Source of these receptors: a woman aged 25 to 39 with COVID-19, enrolled during active disease.

J is TRBJ2-1 and V is TRBV7-8; 9 bases line up with TRBD1. Germline CDR1 SGHVS, CDR2 FQNEAQ. The CDR3 extends over 23 amino acids. V shed 5 bases, J shed 1 base, and the junction held 27 bases outside the gene matches. CDR3 nucleotides: TGTGCCAGCAGCCTTTGGCGGACAGGGGCGTCTACCCGACCGTCCTCTTCCTACAATGAGCAGTTCTTC. It translates to CASSLWRTGASTRPSSSYNEQFF.

The chain recombines TRBV6-6 with TRBJ2-1; D might be TRBD1 (7 bases). Per the germline V gene, CDR1 is MNHNY and CDR2 is SVGAGI (reference sequence). V gave up 2 bases and J gave up 6 bases, with 17 bases separating them. This CDR3 contains 16 residues. CDR3 nucleotides: TGTGCCAGCAGTTACCCCAGACAGGGCGGGGTCAATGAGCAGTTCTTC. Amino acids: CASSYPRQGGVNEQFF.

The chain recombines TRBV11-1 with TRBJ2-3, with D maybe TRBD2 (5 bases). The germline gives CDR1 SGHAT, CDR2 FQDESV (reference sequence). This CDR3 spans 18 amino acids. Between the trimmed V and J ends, which lost 0 bases and 2 bases, there was a span of 18 bases. The chain's CDR3 is CASSLAARRGFLTDTQYF. The CDR3 DNA follows: TGTGCCAGCAGCTTAGCAGCGAGGCGCGGGTTCCTCACAGATACGCAGTATTTT. Full variable domain (missing parts from reference TRBV11-1 and TRBJ2-3): EAEVAQSPRYKITEKSQAVAFWCDPISGHATLYWYRQILGQGPELLVQFQDESVVDDSQLPKDRFSAERLKGVDSTLKIQPAELGDSAMYLCASSLAARRGFLTDTQYFGPGTRLTVL.

The chain uses TRBV19 and TRBJ1-2, with D possibly matching TRBD1 (6 bases). The CDR3 sequence is 14 residues long. The germline CDR1 and CDR2 sequences are LNHDA and SQIVND (reference sequence). The V and J ends lost 7 bases and 2 bases respectively, with 14 bases between them. CDR3 in DNA: TGTGCCAGTACCTCAATTGGACAGAACTATGGCTACACCTTC. Protein sequence: CASTSIGQNYGYTF.

This chain connects TRBV2 to TRBJ2-5; tentative D call: TRBD2 (5 bases). Germline V gene sequence: CDR1 SNHLY, CDR2 FYNNEI. Trimming cost V 8 bases and J 10 bases, with 11 bases left between them. The CDR3 extends over 10 amino acids. The CDR3 region is CASRGLNQYF. The CDR3 DNA is TGTGCCAGCCGGGGTCTTAACCAGTACTTC. The whole variable domain, filled in from reference TRBV2 and TRBJ2-5, reads EPEVTQTPSHQVTQMGQEVILRCVPISNHLYFYWYRQILGQKVEFLVSFYNNEISEKSEIFDDQFSVERPDGSNFTLKIRSTKLEDSAMYFCASRGLNQYFGPGTRLLVL.

V gene TRBV7-9 combines with J gene TRBJ1-1; D call uncertain. Germline CDR1 reads SEHNR; CDR2 reads FQNEAQ (reference sequence). Trimming pared 11 bases from V and 8 bases from J, leaving 21 bases between. This CDR3 contains 13 residues. As DNA, the CDR3 is TGTGCCCGTTCTATGAACCTATTTTTCGAAGCTTTCTTT. Its translation is CARSMNLFFEAFF.

The chain combines TRBV5-6 with TRBJ1-1; a possible D gene is TRBD1 (5 bases). The V and J ends lost 3 bases and 0 bases respectively, with 12 bases between them. This CDR3 has 15 residues. CDR1 and CDR2 (germline): SGHDT, YYEEEE. CDR3 nucleotides: TGTGCCAGCAGCTCTACGACAGAAATGAACACTGAAGCTTTCTTT. It translates to CASSSTTEMNTEAFF.

The chain links TRBV27 to TRBJ2-7, with D perhaps TRBD1 (6 bases). Per germline, CDR1 MNHEY and CDR2 SMNVEV (reference sequence). Trimming took off 5 bases at V and 3 bases at J, with 17 bases between the two ends. The CDR3 runs to 15 residues. The CDR3 DNA sequence: TGTGCCAGCAGTATGGGGGCAGGGTCGAGCTACGAGCAGTACTTC. Translating gives CASSMGAGSSYEQYF.

This clone has a single count. V usage is TRBV12-3 or TRBV12-4 and J usage is TRBJ1-2, with TRBD1 identical over 7 bases. The CDR3 sequence is 13 residues long. With 6 bases clipped from V and 2 bases from J, the junction kept 3 bases outside the gene matches. CDR3 protein: CASSQTGNYGYTF. The CDR3, as DNA: TGTGCCAGCAGCCAGACAGGGAACTATGGCTACACCTTC.

The chain links TRBV19 to TRBJ1-4, with a weak D call TRBD1 (5 bases). Germline lookup yields CDR1 LNHDA and CDR2 SQIVND (reference sequence). V lost 7 bases to trimming and J lost 0 bases, with 12 bases between them. The length of the CDR3 is 15 residues. The CDR3 DNA sequence: TGTGCCAGTATGGGGCCCTATGCAACTAATGAAAAACTGTTTTTT. This encodes CASMGPYATNEKLFF.

CDR3: CASSLGLAGVEQYV. CDR3 bases: TGTGCCAGCAGCTTGGGACTAGCGGGAGTTGAGCAGTACGTC. This chain joins TRBV5-5 and TRBJ2-7, with 12 nucleotides matching TRBD2. The CDR3 loop spans 14 amino acids. V lost 0 bases, J lost 7 bases, and 2 bases stayed unmatched. Germline V gives CDR1 SGHKS, CDR2 YYEKEE (reference sequence).

The chain has TRBV5-1 and TRBJ1-4; 10 bases fit TRBD1. CDR1 and CDR2 from the germline V gene are SGHRS and YFSETQ. Trimming at V came to 7 bases and at J to 8 bases, leaving 8 bases not matched to a gene. The CDR3 extends over 14 amino acids. CDR3: CASGRQGANEKLFF. The DNA of the CDR3 is TGCGCCAGCGGGAGACAGGGGGCGAACGAAAAACTGTTTTTT.

The chain combines TRBV2 with TRBJ1-2; D might be TRBD1 (5 bases). Trimming removed 3 bases at V and 0 bases at J, with 11 bases between. The CDR3 consists of 15 residues. The V gene's germline CDR1 is SNHLY and CDR2 FYNNEI. CDR3 in DNA: TGTGCCAGCAGTGATACAGGACCTGCTAACTATGGCTACACCTTC. Its protein is CASSDTGPANYGYTF.

The J gene is TRBJ2-1, the V gene TRBV14; 7 bases map to TRBD1. Germline lookup yields CDR1 SGHDN and CDR2 FVKESK. V was clipped by 4 bases and J by 1 base; unmatched bases: 16. This CDR3 is built from 19 residues. This chain's CDR3 is CASSPKRTDRVRSYNEQFF. For the CDR3, the DNA is TGTGCCAGCAGCCCCAAACGTACCGACAGGGTTCGATCCTACAATGAGCAGTTCTTC.